This entry lists 2 T cell receptor beta chains sequenced from one sample in a study of T cell clonotyping in hematopoietic cell transplantation. Data came from immunoSEQ multiplex PCR; TCRdb stores just in-frame clones and leaves some out. Among approximately 6,900 clones listed, around 88% were seen once. Sequenced material: PBMCs, taken 100 days after allogeneic stem cell transplant. Source of these receptors: a young adult male patient who had an allogeneic stem cell transplant from a related donor, so the T cells may come from the graft donor. Some clones in this sample may be carry-over from other donors' samples.

This CDR3 reads CATSTSGTANQPQHF. As DNA, the CDR3 is TGTGCCACCAGCACATCAGGGACGGCTAATCAGCCCCAGCATTTT. The chain has TRBV15 and TRBJ1-5, with D possibly matching TRBD1 (5 bases). The ends were cut back, 4 bases at V and 4 bases at J, with 14 bases in the middle. CDR1 and CDR2 (germline): LNHNV, YYDKDF (reference sequence). This CDR3 comprises 15 residues.

The V gene is TRBV6-5, the J gene TRBJ2-2, with a tentative D call TRBD2 (5 bases). The V end lost 2 bases, the J end lost 1 base, and 8 bases lay between the germline ends. CDR1 is MNHEY and CDR2 is SVGAGI in the germline V gene. This CDR3 contains 15 residues. The CDR3 DNA sequence: TGTGCCAGCAGTTACCAAGAGGGGAACACCGGGGAGCTGTTTTTT. This encodes CASSYQEGNTGELFF.